This T cell receptor (beta chain) was documented in a study of blood T cell repertoires in COVID-19. Study background: Some COVID-19 samples were acute and others convalescent; all came from the United States, Italy and Spain. The analysed material was cDNA or gDNA that came from T cells, B-cell-depleted T cells, or PBMCs.

Germline lookup yields CDR1 SGHNT and CDR2 YYREEE (reference sequence). V was pared by 4 bases and J by 2 bases, with 8 bases of the junction left unmatched. This CDR3 is 15 amino acids long. Source study methods: Amplification of reference gene primers was used by the study to estimate nucleated cell counts. This table comes from immunoSEQ multiplex PCR, and its TCRdb copy is limited to in-frame clones, with some not included. The V and J calls and clone size come from that table; D and trimming were worked out from the DNA. The data show 140,000 to 150,000 clones, 80% to 85% seen once. Seattle patients were enrolled while actively infected and followed longitudinally.

The material sequenced was peripheral blood. The V and J genes are TRBV5-4 and TRBJ1-1; 7 nucleotides match TRBD1. The receptor was isolated from a man aged 25-45 years with COVID-19, enrolled during active disease. The CDR3 loop is CASSRNQGGNTEAFF. DNA of the CDR3: TGTGCCAGCAGCCGCAATCAGGGGGGAAACACTGAAGCTTTCTTT.